This T cell receptor beta chain was sequenced during a study of shared clonotypes between healthy human individuals. For unsorted samples, genomic DNA was extracted from approximately 90 million PBMCs. The test was conducted at deep level. Unsorted PBMC replicate PCRs drew on about 280 ng DNA, representing 25,000 to 30,000 T cell genomes. Ten immunoSEQ deep assay plates served to sequence unsorted PBMC DNA. Clones were read by immunoSEQ multiplex PCR, and TCRdb kept only the in-frame ones, dropping some. The table has 470,000 or so clones, around 73% seen once; the top ten hold around 12%. The CDR3 sequence is 13 residues long. Per the germline V gene, CDR1 is SQVTM and CDR2 is ANQGSEA. V shed 4 bases and J 5 bases; nucleotides not matched to a gene: 3. This clone was picked up many times. At the DNA level, this CDR3 is encoded by other sequences in the same sample as well.

Specimen: PBMCs. This receptor was obtained from a woman aged 40 to 50 in good health. Some clones in this sample may be carry-over from other donors' samples. This chain links TRBV29-1 with TRBJ1-5, with 9 bases identical to TRBD1. The CDR3 nucleotides read TGCAGCGTTGCGGACAGGGGCGATCAGCCCCAGCATTTT. Amino acids: CSVADRGDQPQHF.